These 17 T cell receptor beta chains came from one sample sequenced in a study of Graves' ophthalmopathy and Graves' hyperthyroidism. RNA transcripts served as template for amplifying TCR beta CDR3 sequences. The library came from an HTBI-primed first-round RT-PCR and a second-round multiplex PCR. TCRdb re-called the multiplex PCR reads through MiXCR, storing one row per CDR3 protein. The table has approximately 460,000 distinct CDR3 sequences, around 15% seen once. Input material: blood. Receptor source: a young woman with Graves' ophthalmopathy.

This clonotype came up many times. The rearrangement links TRBV28 to TRBJ1-5, with unresolved D. V gave up 2 bases and J gave up 5 bases, with 13 bases separating them. The CDR3 has 15 residues. CDR1 is MDHEN and CDR2 is SYDVKM in the germline V gene. CDR3 in amino acids: CASSLPTIKYQPQHF. CDR3 nucleotides: TGTGCCAGCAGTTTACCGACTATTAAATATCAGCCCCAGCATTTT. Full variable domain (rest looked up from reference TRBV28 and TRBJ1-5): DVKVTQSSRYLVKRTGEKVFLECVQDMDHENMFWYRQDPGLGLRLIYFSYDVKMKEKGDIPEGYSVSREKKERFSLILESASTNQTSMYLCASSLPTIKYQPQHFGDGTRLSIL.

This clonotype was counted ten times or more. This chain links TRBV27 with TRBJ2-7, with 12 bases matching TRBD2. Per germline, CDR1 MNHEY and CDR2 SMNVEV (reference sequence). There are 14 residues in the CDR3. Trimming cost V 7 bases and J 7 bases; bases outside gene matches: 8. The CDR3 coding sequence is TGTGCCAGCACCACTAGCGGGGGGTCTCGGGAGCAGTACTTC. Amino acids: CASTTSGGSREQYF.

This clonotype appeared a few times. This chain uses TRBV5-1 with TRBJ2-7; the D gene could be TRBD1 or TRBD2 (5 bases each). This CDR3 spans 14 amino acids. The germline CDR1 and CDR2 sequences are SGHRS and YFSETQ. Trimming shortened V by 0 bases and J by 9 bases, and 16 bases separated the two germline ends. This CDR3 is CASSLGDGSSGQYF. CDR3 nucleotides: TGCGCCAGCAGCTTGGGGGACGGCTCCTCGGGGCAGTACTTC.

This clonotype was seen ten or more times. This chain joins TRBV6-2 or TRBV6-3 and TRBJ1-5; D is perhaps TRBD1 (5 bases). Germline V CDR1 and CDR2: MNHEY, SVGEGT. Trimming pared 6 bases from V and 3 bases from J, leaving 18 bases between. The CDR3 sequence is 16 residues long. In nucleotides, the CDR3 is TGTGCCAGCAGACTCAGGGTCGGGCGCCCCAATCAGCCCCAGCATTTT. This encodes CASRLRVGRPNQPQHF.

Many counts were recorded for this clonotype. The chain links TRBV6-1 to TRBJ2-5; the D call may be TRBD1 or TRBD2 (6 bases each). The ends were cut back, 3 bases at V and 7 bases at J, with 15 bases in the middle. The CDR3 runs 14 residues. Germline lookup yields CDR1 MNHNS and CDR2 SASEGT. The CDR3 bases are TGTGCCAGCAGTGATGGGGGGCACCTCGGGACCCAGTACTTC. Translated: CASSDGGHLGTQYF.

This clonotype was recorded at least ten times. J is TRBJ1-5 and V is TRBV12-3 or TRBV12-4; 7 nucleotides line up with TRBD1. V lost 6 bases to trimming and J lost 7 bases; unmatched junction nucleotides: 9. This CDR3 spans 14 amino acids. In nucleotides, the CDR3 is TGTGCCAGCAGCACTTTTCAGGGGGAACAGCCCCAGCATTTT. Translated, it gives CASSTFQGEQPQHF.

With regard to this clonotype: Being one base from a much bigger clone, this may be a read error. The V call is TRBV6-1, the J call TRBJ1-1; tentatively, D is TRBD1 (6 bases). The CDR3 has 14 amino acids. Germline V gene sequence: CDR1 MNHNS, CDR2 SASEGT. Trimming shortened V by 5 bases and J by 4 bases, and 14 bases separated the two germline ends. CDR3 sequence reads: CASSKTGRITEAFF. CDR3 sequence (DNA): TGTGCCAGCAGTAAAACAGGGCGCATCACTGAAGCTTTCTTT.

The CDR3 sequence: CASSATSGRITGELFF. DNA for the CDR3: TGTGCCAGCAGTGCGACTAGCGGGAGAATCACCGGGGAGCTGTTTTTT. The J gene is TRBJ2-2, the V gene TRBV6-1; TRBD2 matches 12 bases. With 4 bases clipped from V and 4 bases from J, the junction kept 4 bases outside the gene matches. CDR1 is MNHNS and CDR2 is SASEGT in the germline V gene. The CDR3 is made up of 16 amino acids.

In this sample, this clonotype turned up many times. The chain employs TRBV28 and TRBJ1-5; 8 positions agree with TRBD1. The V gene's germline CDR1 is MDHEN and CDR2 SYDVKM. CDR3 length: 15 amino acids. V lost 9 bases, J lost 11 bases, and 18 bases stayed unmatched. The CDR3, as DNA: TGTGCCAGTCGTAGAATCGACAGGGGTGAGTGGGCCCAGCATTTT. This encodes CASRRIDRGEWAQHF.

This clonotype has ten or more counts. The gene calls are TRBV28 and TRBJ2-7; D remains ambiguous. The CDR3 extends over 14 amino acids. Germline-derived CDR1 and CDR2 are MDHEN and SYDVKM. The germline V and J ends were trimmed by 4 bases and 2 bases, with 12 bases remaining between them. CDR3 protein: CASSSRSGAYEQYF. The CDR3 coding sequence is TGTGCCAGCAGTTCCCGATCCGGCGCCTACGAGCAGTACTTC.

At least ten counts were recorded for this clonotype. This CDR3 is CASSLGGAYSAYEQYF. In nucleotides, the CDR3 is TGCGCCAGCAGTCTCGGGGGTGCTTACTCGGCCTACGAGCAGTACTTC. This rearrangement joins TRBV10-2 to TRBJ2-7; D might be TRBD2 (6 bases). Trimming removed 5 bases from V and 2 bases from J, with 19 bases in between. Germline lookup yields CDR1 WSHSY and CDR2 SAAADI. The CDR3 contains 16 residues.

This clonotype was seen many times. This rearrangement joins TRBV12-3 or TRBV12-4 to TRBJ1-1; 8 nucleotides align to TRBD1. The trim removed 7 bases at V and 4 bases at J, leaving 8 bases unmatched. The CDR3 runs 14 residues. In nucleotides, the CDR3 is TGTGCCAGCAAGCGGACAGGGCTGAGCACTGAAGCTTTCTTT. It is translated as CASKRTGLSTEAFF.

This clonotype was recorded at least ten times. The chain has TRBV10-3 and TRBJ2-4; TRBD2 matches at 9 bases. Germline CDR1 reads ENHRY; CDR2 reads SYGVKD. V dropped 0 bases and J dropped 0; count of bases not matched to a gene: 3. This CDR3 comprises 17 residues. CDR3: CAISESVAGVAKNIQYF. The CDR3 bases are TGTGCCATCAGTGAGTCAGTAGCGGGGGTAGCCAAAAACATTCAGTACTTC.

This clonotype was seen ten or more times. This chain uses TRBV20-1 with TRBJ1-1, with 10 bases identical to TRBD1. V gave up 2 bases and J gave up 4 bases; unmatched junction bases: 7. Germline V gene lookup returns CDR1 DFQATT and CDR2 SNEGSKA (reference sequence). CDR3 length equals 15 residues. CDR3 bases: TGCAGTGCTAGACCCCTAGGACAGGGGGGCACTGAAGCTTTCTTT. It translates to CSARPLGQGGTEAFF.

This clonotype appeared many times. CDR3 in DNA: TGTGCCAGCAGTTATCACGGCCACACAGGGACCACTGAAGCTTTCTTT. It encodes CASSYHGHTGTTEAFF. The chain couples TRBV6-5 to TRBJ1-1; D may be TRBD1 (6 bases). CDR3 length equals 16 residues. Germline CDR1 and CDR2: MNHEY and SVGAGI. V was cut by 3 bases and J by 4 bases, with 18 bases left in between.

Ten or more counts support this clonotype. In nucleotides, the CDR3 is TGCGCCAGCAGAGACGGCTACGAGCAGTACTTC. It is translated as CASRDGYEQYF. The chain employs TRBV10-1 and TRBJ2-7; D remains ambiguous. This CDR3 comprises 11 residues. Germline-derived CDR1 and CDR2 are WNHNN and SYGVQD (reference sequence). V dropped 6 bases and J dropped 3 bases, with 6 bases sitting between them.

This clonotype was seen ten or more times. The chain is built from TRBV19 and TRBJ2-7; TRBD2 matches 9 bases. The CDR3 contains 16 residues. Germline assignment: CDR1 LNHDA and CDR2 SQIVND (reference sequence). Trimming took 3 bases from V and 0 from J; bases not matched to a gene: 6. The CDR3 DNA reads TGTGCCAGTAGTATCCGACTAGCGGTCCGCTCCTACGAGCAGTACTTC. This translates into CASSIRLAVRSYEQYF.